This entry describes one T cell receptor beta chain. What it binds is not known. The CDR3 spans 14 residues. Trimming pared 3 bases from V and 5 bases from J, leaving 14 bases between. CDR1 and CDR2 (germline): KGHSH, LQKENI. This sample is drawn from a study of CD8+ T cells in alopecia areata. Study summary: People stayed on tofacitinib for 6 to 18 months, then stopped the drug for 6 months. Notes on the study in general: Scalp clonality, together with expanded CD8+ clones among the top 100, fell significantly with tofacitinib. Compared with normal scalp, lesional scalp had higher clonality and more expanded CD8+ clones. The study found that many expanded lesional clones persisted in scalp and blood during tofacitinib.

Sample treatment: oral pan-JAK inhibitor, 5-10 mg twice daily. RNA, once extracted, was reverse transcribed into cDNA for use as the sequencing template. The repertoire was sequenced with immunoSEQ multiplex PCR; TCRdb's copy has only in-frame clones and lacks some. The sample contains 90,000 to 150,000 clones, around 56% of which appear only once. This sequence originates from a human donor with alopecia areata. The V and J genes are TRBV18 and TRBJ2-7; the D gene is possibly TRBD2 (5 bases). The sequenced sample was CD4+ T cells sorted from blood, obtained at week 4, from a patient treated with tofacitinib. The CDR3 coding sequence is TGTGCCAGCTCACCGGCGCGGGCGGGCCACGAGCAGTACTTC. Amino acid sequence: CASSPARAGHEQYF. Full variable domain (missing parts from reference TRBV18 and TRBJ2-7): NAGVMQNPRHLVRRRGQEARLRCSPMKGHSHVYWYRQLPEEGLKFMVYLQKENIIDESGMPKERFSAEFPKEGPSILRIQQVVRGDSAAYFCASSPARAGHEQYFGPGTRLTVT.